The T cell receptor (beta chain) described here comes from a study of cytomegalovirus exposure and HLA in healthy donors (dated by TCRdb to about 2017). Background for the entire study: An earlier analysis of several hundred of the donors reported under 300 Gb of sequence data and around 110 million unique TCR beta sequences obtained from 150 million to 200 million T cells. An early release that covered 640 HLA-typed donors contained approximately 300 gigabases of sequencing data and 85 million to 100 million unique TCR sequences. The genetic ancestry cluster associated with self-reported Caucasian donors included about 81% of the roughly 410 genotyped donors. The aim of the study was to test whether cataloging public T cell receptors could identify signatures of past pathogen exposure. The study profiled the T cell repertoires of hundreds of subjects by immunosequencing and related them to cytomegalovirus serostatus. In addition to the first cohort of hundreds of subjects, a separate validation cohort of around 110 different subjects was used. To predict cytomegalovirus infection status, the study brought together high-throughput TCR immunosequencing, statistical association of individual TCRs with disease status, and machine learning. A later analysis re-analyzed previously published TCR beta repertoires from 650 to 800 donors and added high-resolution HLA genotyping to study TCR occurrence patterns. Rather than using new phenotypic data, the later analysis identified candidate immune exposures from TCR beta sequences and from how often those sequences occurred across donors. To decide whether each TCR beta V gene segment behaved as functional or pseudogenic, an earlier analysis of some 570 of the donors relied on high-throughput TCR beta sequencing. Donor age, sex, ethnicity and CMV serostatus were compiled together with the repertoire data. In a later genetic analysis, genome-wide SNP genotypes for about 65% of the roughly 700 donors were used, and that subset was treated as a discovery cohort. Every repertoire in the discovery cohort had been generated on one and the same sequencing platform. HLA typing included class I and class II loci at four-digit resolution. The number of typed donors differed by locus: about 620-640 for A, B, C, DRB1 and DQB1; some 500 for DQA1; around 580 for DPA1; and some 450 for DPB1. Roughly five DR-DQ haplotypes were handled as single units for association and clustering, since linkage in the cohort was strong. Across 300 to 500 genotyped donors of the cohort, an average of roughly 230,000 unique TCR beta nucleotide sequences per donor were sequenced, and around 19% of those sequences were non-productive. The paper's findings and limits, for the study overall: Across donors, most TCR sequences were observed very rarely, whereas some public TCRs were present in many individuals. Three of the identified cytomegalovirus-associated TCR beta chains were confirmed in vitro to be specific for cytomegalovirus antigens. The classifier was reported to diagnose cytomegalovirus status with high specificity and sensitivity in both the original cohort and the validation cohort. Sequencing depth was assumed to be roughly uniform across donors in the presence/absence analyses, though that assumption may not hold. Immune exposure information for the cohort was limited to CMV serostatus. Roughly 17 rarely observed V segments, including chromosome 9 orphons, were excluded from the earlier analysis of approximately 500 of the donors because counts were too low. According to a later analysis, TCR association rates differed among HLA loci, with DRB1 alleles showing the most associated TCRs and HLA-C alleles showing the fewest. A total of 150 to 200 TCR beta chains were listed by the study as associated with cytomegalovirus. Because some donors lacked HLA typing at each locus, the association tests relied only on the typed subset. The 87-base-pair reads could not distinguish some IMGT-functional V segments, including TRBV6-2 and TRBV6-3, so those segments were excluded. Broadly in line with IMGT annotations, most TCR beta V segments showed up in productive rearrangements about 87% or about 30% of the time in an earlier analysis of approximately 600 of the donors. Specific HLA alleles were associated with some 15,000 TCR beta sequences at a false discovery rate of 0.05 in a later analysis. When HLA alleles, especially DR and DQ, strongly co-occurred, TCR associations were difficult to assign to individual alleles. In a later analysis, HLA-associated TCR beta chains showed more clonal expansion and lower generation probabilities than non-associated chains that were equally common. A cluster of highly shared sequence variants was judged likely to represent a technical artifact of the sequencing pipeline. Linkage disequilibrium might explain the correlated functional status among segregating V segments, but an unknown experimental factor could not be excluded. Compared with the roughly 670-donor mean, donors in an Asian-associated ancestry cluster had fewer N-insertions in productive TCRs, according to a later genetic analysis. A later analysis found that most CMV-associated TCR beta chains appeared HLA-restricted, with HLA associations seemingly driven largely by CMV exposure. A further reported finding was that TCR beta sequences accurately predicted the HLA-A and HLA-B alleles for most subjects in the first cohort. It was suggested by the authors that the approach could potentially be generalized to other disease states and immunological phenotypes. Several of the top co-occurrence clusters appeared to be linked to parvovirus B19, influenza, CMV and Epstein-Barr virus, according to a later analysis. In a later genetic analysis, a missense DCLRE1C variant was associated with V-gene and J-gene trimming of TCR beta chains, and the association was replicated in an independent cohort. In this cohort, only TCR beta chains were sequenced, and detectable features were limited by the absence of alpha or paired-chain data.

The receptor library was made with the immunoSEQ multiplex PCR assay. For the multiplex PCR, a mixture combining 60 forward primers for TCR Vbeta segments and 13 reverse primers for TCR Jbeta segments was used. Amplification of the CDR3 region of rearranged TCR beta genes was performed with a multiplex PCR assay on genomic DNA. The amplified TCR beta libraries were sequenced on the Illumina HiSeq System as 87-base-pair reads. In the original analysis: Across the 500 to 750 repertoires, a later analysis counted 75 million to 90 million unique TCR beta chains, around 10 million of which were shared by at least two donors. A nearest-neighbor algorithm error-corrected the raw reads and collapsed the reads into unique sequences, merging closely related sequences to remove PCR and sequencing errors. Alignment of CDR3 sequences to IMGT reference sequences was used to assign V, D and J gene segments. For a sequence to be retained, a match of at least six nucleotides to both a V gene segment and a J gene segment was required. Rearrangements were called productive when the CDR3 lacked stop codons and stayed in frame with V and J; all others were non-productive. Following IMGT convention, CDR3 was defined as the stretch from the second conserved V-encoded cysteine up to the conserved J-encoded phenylalanine. The earlier analysis of approximately 590 of the donors excluded any sequence lacking an unambiguous match to a single V gene segment. In an earlier analysis of approximately 590 of the donors, a V segment was called functional when productive rearrangements were above 56.7%, and segregating when the standard deviation between donors exceeded 5%. A statistical classification framework was built for diagnosing cytomegalovirus status from the catalog of TCR beta chain sequences. A later analysis assigned V and J genes by comparing TCR nucleotide sequences with IMGT/GENE-DB human TR gene sequences. In a later analysis, CDR3 sequences and most-parsimonious VDJ recombination scenarios were assigned using the TCRdist pipeline. A later analysis defined each TCR beta chain by its CDR3 amino acid sequence plus V-gene family, and excluded reads lacking a unique V-gene family. A later analysis removed several hundred highly shared, low-generation-probability nucleotide sequences to deal with suspected cross-contamination and a sequencing artifact. A later analysis calculated a clonal expansion index for each public chain from normalized within-repertoire ranks of inferred template counts. A later analysis computed generation probabilities with a VDJ recombination model fitted to out-of-frame rearrangements, and checked the results against IGoR. Hypergeometric tests were used in a later analysis to score TCR-TCR, TCR-HLA and TCR-CMV co-occurrence, with a repertoire-size bias correction applied to the TCR pairs. To estimate false discovery rates, a later analysis permuted the HLA or CMV assignments 20 times. A later analysis grouped co-occurring TCRs with DBSCAN, adding TCRdist sequence similarity when clustering within HLA-allele-positive subsets. Co-occurrence clustering excluded repertoires with fewer than 30,000 or more than 120,000 public chains, plus five with anomalous nucleotide sharing. TCRdb obtained this table from immuneACCESS and retained in-frame rearrangements with V and J assigned. These tables miss some clones; where compared with another copy, unresolved V genes account for less than half of the shortfall, and the remainder is unexplained. That table furnishes V, J and clone size, whereas the DNA furnished D and trimming. This sample is represented by around 91,000 clones; just under 80% of them were singletons. The ten largest clones capture around 2.5% of the sample.

In the germline V gene (reference sequence), CDR1 corresponds to SEHNR and CDR2 to FQNEAQ. V is cut by 1 base and J by 8 bases, and the space between the germline ends is 8 bases. The CDR3 spans 12 residues, from the cysteine through the phenylalanine. The DNA shown is the 36-base CDR3, in frame from base 1. This clone turned up a few times. Its antigen is still unknown. Base-call qualities are not available, and no considerably larger clone is one nucleotide away. The cohort comprised around 700 healthy bone marrow donors. At the time of sampling, all cohort members were nominally healthy, though unrecorded immune exposures were likely present. The donor tested CMV seropositive and was one of the 289 seropositive cohort members. Each donor provided a peripheral blood sample, and peripheral blood mononuclear cells were used for TCR beta sequencing. Genomic DNA extraction from the blood cell samples was performed with the Qiagen DNeasy Blood Extraction Kit.

The sequencing sample was made of PBMCs. The rearrangement combines TRBV7-9 with TRBJ1-2, and possibly TRBD1, on 6 matching bases. The origin of this receptor is a male donor in good health and CMV-seropositive. The nucleotide sequence is TGTGCCAGCAGCTTAGAACAGGGAGGCTACACCTTC. Translated, it reads CASSLEQGGYTF.